This passage covers 21 T cell receptor beta chains from one sample sequenced in a study of molecular identifiers for immune sequencing clone quantification. TCRdb reprocessed the PCR reads with MiXCR, giving one entry per CDR3 protein. Among under 800,000 distinct CDR3 sequences listed, 25% were seen once. Material: naive CD8+ T cells from blood, with Jurkat cell RNA spiked in. Documented subset: FACS-sorted CD8+CD4-CCR7+CD45RA+ naive T cells. The receptors stem from a human donor in good health. Some libraries in this study had Jurkat cell RNA spiked in.

This rearrangement joins TRBV11-2 to TRBJ1-1; TRBD1 might be the D (5 bases). Germline CDR1 is SGHAT and CDR2 is FQNNGV. The ends were cut back, 3 bases at V and 6 bases at J, with 11 bases in the middle. CDR3 length: 13 residues. CDR3 loop: CASSFLTGSEAFF. The DNA of the CDR3 is TGTGCCAGCAGCTTTCTCACAGGTTCTGAAGCTTTCTTT.

On this clonotype: A single base separates this from a much larger clone, so it may be a read error. The DNA of the CDR3 is TGCAGTGCTAAGGTCCCTAGCGGGAATACCCCCTACGAGCAGTACTTC. Its translation is CSAKVPSGNTPYEQYF. This chain joins TRBV20-1 and TRBJ2-7, with 9 bases lining up with TRBD2. The CDR3 contains 16 residues. V shed 4 bases, J shed 2 bases, and the junction held 12 bases outside the gene matches. Germline values: CDR1 DFQATT, CDR2 SNEGSKA (reference sequence).

In regard to this clonotype: Because it lacks the conserved phenylalanine or tryptophan at the end, this CDR3 is likely a read error. No DNA is shown, since the ends of the CDR3 on it are uncertain; the CDR3 is the one TCRdb lists. This chain links TRBV12-3 or TRBV12-4 with TRBJ1-1. Both ends counted, the CDR3 spans 12 residues. CDR3: CASSLWVTEALL.

The CDR3 is CASTLGSSYGYTF. Here the CDR3 DNA reads TGTGCCAGCACCCTGGGCAGTTCCTATGGCTACACCTTC. The rearrangement links TRBV7-9 to TRBJ1-2; D gene ambiguous. The germline V gene has CDR1 SEHNR and CDR2 FQNEAQ (reference sequence). This CDR3 region has 13 residues. Between the trimmed V and J ends, which lost 7 bases and 4 bases, there was a span of 13 bases.

The V and J genes are TRBV11-2 and TRBJ2-7, with TRBD2 matching 7 bases. V lost 0 bases to trimming and J lost 2 bases; unmatched junction nucleotides: 4. The CDR3 has 15 amino acids. Germline V gene data show CDR1 as SGHAT and CDR2 as FQNNGV. Written as DNA, the CDR3 is TGTGCCAGCAGCTTAGACCCGGGGGGTGCCTACGAGCAGTACTTC. It yields the protein CASSLDPGGAYEQYF. Supplemented by reference TRBV11-2 and TRBJ2-7, the full variable domain reads EAGVAQSPRYKIIEKRQSVAFWCNPISGHATLYWYQQILGQGPKLLIQFQNNGVVDDSQLPKDRFSAERLKGVDSTLKIQPAKLEDSAVYLCASSLDPGGAYEQYFGPGTRLTVT.

This clonotype came up many times. The chain links TRBV4-1 to TRBJ2-1, with 7 bases identical to TRBD1. The trim removed 1 base at V and 4 bases at J, leaving 1 base unmatched. This CDR3 has 14 residues. CDR1 MGHRA and CDR2 YSYEKL come from the germline V gene. The CDR3 DNA reads TGCGCCAGCAGCCAAGGACAGGGTTACAATGAGCAGTTCTTC. Translating gives CASSQGQGYNEQFF.

This clonotype was seen a handful of times. The chain joins TRBV6-6 to TRBJ2-7; 8 positions agree with TRBD1. Germline assignment: CDR1 MNHNY and CDR2 SVGAGI (reference sequence). The CDR3 is 16 amino acids. With V trimmed by 2 bases and J by 0 bases, 6 bases remained unmatched. As DNA, the CDR3 is TGTGCCAGCAGTTACCAAACAGGGGGATACTCCTACGAGCAGTACTTC. Its translation: CASSYQTGGYSYEQYF.

Remarks on this clonotype: The conserved phenylalanine or tryptophan is not found at the CDR3 terminus, so this likely reflects a read error. This sequence joins TRBV7-9 and TRBJ1-6; D call uncertain. V lost 1 base and J 8 bases, leaving 15 bases between the germline ends. The CDR3 contains 16 residues. Germline CDR1 SEHNR, CDR2 FQNEAQ (reference sequence). The CDR3 here is CASSLGAASGYSPLHL. CDR3 nucleotides: TGTGCCAGCAGCTTAGGGGCAGCCTCCGGGTATTCACCCCTCCACCTT.

Points on this clonotype: This sequence may be a read error, since a much larger clone differs from it by one base. This chain uses TRBV6-6 with TRBJ2-3; 8 nucleotides agree with TRBD1. Germline values: CDR1 MNHNY, CDR2 SVGAGI (reference sequence). The CDR3 covers 16 residues. CDR3 protein: CACSLSGGSSTDTQYF. The CDR3 region has the DNA TGTGCCTGCAGCCTTTCAGGGGGCTCTAGCACAGATACGCAGTATTTT.

This clonotype has only a few counts. The chain joins TRBV4-1 to TRBJ2-7; either TRBD1 or TRBD2 may fit D (5 bases each). Trimming took off 1 base at V and 0 bases at J, with 16 bases between the two ends. This CDR3 is 17 amino acids long. Germline V gene lookup returns CDR1 MGHRA and CDR2 YSYEKL. For the CDR3, the DNA is TGCGCCAGCAGCCAAGTTTTATGGACGAGGGGCTCCTACGAGCAGTACTTC. It yields the protein CASSQVLWTRGSYEQYF.

Details on this clonotype: A junction boundary mismatches the germline segment, possibly from a read error. The rearrangement uses TRBV5-1 and TRBJ2-7, with D maybe TRBD1 (6 bases). From germline, CDR1 is SGHRS and CDR2 YFSETQ. The CDR3 contains 12 residues. Here the CDR3 DNA reads TGCGCCAGCCGCGTGACAGGCTACGCGCAGTACTTC. Translated, it gives CASRVTGYAQYF.

The rearrangement joins TRBV4-1 to TRBJ2-5, with 13 bases matching TRBD2. The J call may not be correct, given that the DNA end is closer to TRBJ2-1. Germline V CDR1 and CDR2: MGHRA, YSYEKL. This CDR3 contains 17 residues. For the CDR3, the DNA is TGCGCCAGCAGCCACGGACTAGCGGGGGCTTACCAAGAGACCCAGTTCTTC. Residues: CASSHGLAGAYQETQFF.

Turning to this clonotype: A much larger clone lies one base from this, so it may be a read error. The CDR3 loop reads CASSTHPTGDPYEQCF. CDR3 DNA: TGTGCCAGCAGCACTCACCCGACAGGGGACCCCTACGAGCAGTGCTTC. The chain is built from TRBV7-9 and TRBJ2-7; the match to TRBD1 covers 8 bases. The CDR3 is made up of 16 amino acids. Germline V lookup: CDR1 SEHNR, CDR2 FQNEAQ (reference sequence).

This rearrangement joins TRBV20-1 to TRBJ2-5; tentative D call: TRBD1 (7 bases). V lost 0 bases to trimming and J lost 9 bases, with 20 bases between them. The CDR3 length is 15 residues. CDR1 is DFQATT, CDR2 SNEGSKA, per germline (reference sequence). DNA of the CDR3: TGCAGTGCTAGAGATCCCGGCAGGGGGGTATGGCCCCAGTACTTC. Translation gives CSARDPGRGVWPQYF.

This clonotype was seen many times. This rearrangement joins TRBV24-1 to TRBJ2-2, with TRBD2 identical over 8 bases. V lost 1 base, J lost 1 base, and 7 bases stayed unmatched. Germline V gene sequence: CDR1 KGHDR, CDR2 SFDVKD. The CDR3 length is 18 residues. CDR3: CATSDFRASGLNTGELFF. DNA for the CDR3: TGTGCCACCAGTGATTTCCGGGCTAGCGGGCTGAACACCGGGGAGCTGTTTTTT.

This clonotype was counted many times. The chain recombines TRBV12-5 with TRBJ2-4, with 7 bases that match TRBD1. Germline V lookup: CDR1 LGHNT, CDR2 FRNRAP. This CDR3 contains 16 residues. J lost 9 bases, V lost 6 bases, and 17 bases had no gene match. The CDR3 region has the DNA TGTGCTAGTGGCCAGGGACAGCCCCTTTCCGAGAGCATTCAGTACTTC. Translation gives CASGQGQPLSESIQYF. The variable domain in full, with the rest retrieved from reference TRBV12-5 and TRBJ2-4, is DARVTQTPRHKVTEMGQEVTMRCQPILGHNTVFWYRQTMMQGLELLAYFRNRAPLDDSGMPKDRFSAEMPDATLATLKIQPSEPRDSAVYFCASGQGQPLSESIQYFGAGTRLSVL.

Points on this clonotype: A read error is possible here, since a much larger clone lies one base away. The chain links TRBV27 to TRBJ1-1, with D perhaps TRBD1 (6 bases). The length of the CDR3 is 15 residues. CDR1 is MNHEY and CDR2 is SMNVEV in the germline V gene (reference sequence). The CDR3 loop reads CASSPISGVETAAFF. CDR3 nucleotides: TGTGCCAGCAGTCCGATTTCAGGGGTCGAGACTGCAGCTTTCTTT.

With regard to this clonotype: A junction boundary mismatches the germline segment, possibly from a read error. V and J are TRBV6-2 or TRBV6-3 and TRBJ2-7; D unresolved. The germline V gene encodes CDR1 MNHEY and CDR2 SVGEGT. CDR3 length equals 11 residues. The CDR3 DNA is TGTGCCAGCGGTTATACCTACGAGCAGTACTTC. Amino acid sequence: CASGYTYEQYF.

The rearrangement uses TRBV12-3 or TRBV12-4 and TRBJ2-1, with D tentatively TRBD1 or TRBD2 (6 bases each). CDR3 length: 15 residues. The ends were cut back, 0 bases at V and 4 bases at J, with 10 bases in the middle. The CDR3 DNA follows: TGTGCCAGCAGTTTAGCGGGGGGCGAATACAATGAGCAGTTCTTC. This sequence encodes CASSLAGGEYNEQFF.

The V and J genes are TRBV7-9 and TRBJ2-3, with TRBD2 matching 12 bases. CDR1 and CDR2 (germline): SEHNR, FQNEAQ (reference sequence). The V gene end was trimmed by 2 bases and the J gene end by 4 bases; junction bases not matched to a gene: 7. The CDR3 sequence is 17 residues long. The CDR3 region is CASSLITSGGFADTQYF. For the CDR3, the DNA is TGTGCCAGCAGCTTAATAACTAGCGGGGGGTTCGCAGATACGCAGTATTTT. Looking up the rest from reference TRBV7-9 and TRBJ2-3 gives the full variable domain: DTGVSQNPRHKITKRGQNVTFRCDPISEHNRLYWYRQTLGQGPEFLTYFQNEAQLEKSRLLSDRFSAERPKGSFSTLEIQRTEQGDSAMYLCASSLITSGGFADTQYFGPGTRLTVL.

In this sample, this clonotype turned up many times. The chain recombines TRBV30 with TRBJ1-1; tentatively, D is TRBD1 (5 bases). Trimming shortened V by 0 bases and J by 4 bases, and 9 bases separated the two germline ends. The CDR3 is 13 amino acids. Per the germline V gene, CDR1 is GTSNPN and CDR2 is SVGIG (reference sequence). CDR3 region: CAWSVGAGTEAFF. CDR3 in DNA: TGTGCCTGGAGTGTAGGGGCAGGCACTGAAGCTTTCTTT.